One and the same sample provided the 8 T cell receptor beta chains below, sequenced in a study of T cells in tumors after PD-1 blockade (dated by TCRdb to the late 2010s). The receptor library was made with the immunoSEQ multiplex PCR assay. The clones in this table, taken by TCRdb from immuneACCESS, are in-frame only. Not every clone is retained; where verified, under half of the shortfall comes from an unresolved V gene, and the cause of the rest is unknown. This sample comprises 9,100 or so clones, about 59% of them detected only once. More than 3.5% of the sample lies in the top ten. The label giving this sample's time point can be read as: after anti-PD-1 therapy. Sequencing was performed on tumor tissue, taken after anti-PD-1 treatment. These receptors all stem from a human donor with basal cell carcinoma.

The genes are TRBV7-8 and TRBJ1-3; no firm D call. Trimming cost V 5 bases and J 3 bases, with 11 bases left between them. The CDR3 runs to 14 residues. In germline, CDR1 is SGHVS, CDR2 FQNEAQ. The CDR3 loop reads CASSRRTVGNTIYF. CDR3 in DNA: TGTGCCAGCAGCCGACGGACCGTTGGAAACACCATATATTTT.

This chain joins TRBV6-5 and TRBJ2-2; perhaps TRBD2 as D (6 bases). With 6 bases removed from V and 8 bases from J, the gap between germline ends came to 10 bases. The germline gives CDR1 MNHEY, CDR2 SVGAGI. This CDR3 region has 12 residues. CDR3 DNA sequence: TGTGCCAGCAGGAGGGGAGGAGGGGAGCTGTTTTTT. Residues: CASRRGGGELFF.

The genes are TRBV6-1 and TRBJ2-1; 7 bases fit TRBD1. V lost 4 bases, J lost 3 bases, and 12 bases stayed unmatched. The CDR3 covers 17 residues. CDR1 is MNHNS and CDR2 is SASEGT in the germline V gene. As DNA, the CDR3 is TGTGCCAGCAGTGCTCCGGGACAGCGGACCGGCTACAATGAGCAGTTCTTC. The encoded protein is CASSAPGQRTGYNEQFF.

This rearrangement joins TRBV6-5 to TRBJ1-1, with 11 bases lining up with TRBD1. This CDR3 contains 15 residues. The germline CDR1 and CDR2 sequences are MNHEY and SVGAGI. V lost 5 bases and J lost 4; bases outside the gene matches: 6. For the CDR3, the DNA is TGTGCCAGCAGTACCCGGACAGGGGGCGGCACTGAAGCTTTCTTT. Translated: CASSTRTGGGTEAFF.

The genes are TRBV6-6 and TRBJ1-2, with D unresolved. V gave up 2 bases and J gave up 5 bases, with 12 bases separating them. The length of the CDR3 is 14 residues. Germline V gives CDR1 MNHNY, CDR2 SVGAGI (reference sequence). CDR3 region: CASSYVSLGYGYTF. Written as DNA, the CDR3 is TGTGCCAGCAGTTACGTATCCCTTGGGTATGGCTACACCTTC.

This clone was seen a few times. The chain combines TRBV20-1 with TRBJ2-5, with D possibly called TRBD1 or TRBD2 (6 bases each). The length of the CDR3 is 11 residues. The germline gives CDR1 DFQATT, CDR2 SNEGSKA (reference sequence). V lost 8 bases and J 4 bases, leaving 11 bases between the germline ends. CDR3 protein: CSRGRGETQYF. The CDR3 DNA sequence: TGCAGTCGGGGGCGTGGAGAGACCCAGTACTTC.

The J gene is TRBJ1-4, the V gene TRBV18; TRBD1 might be the D (6 bases). Germline V CDR1 and CDR2: KGHSH, LQKENI. Trimming cost V 2 bases and J 7 bases, with 20 bases left between them. The CDR3 consists of 17 residues. Here the CDR3 reads CASSPSTGGGQVEKLFF. In nucleotides, the CDR3 is TGTGCCAGCTCACCAAGTACCGGCGGGGGGCAAGTTGAAAAACTGTTTTTT.

The V call is TRBV6-2 or TRBV6-3, the J call TRBJ1-5; D gene uncertain. This CDR3 has 13 residues. Germline V gene data show CDR1 as MNHEY and CDR2 as SVGEGT. Trimming shortened V by 4 bases and J by 9 bases, and 13 bases separated the two germline ends. The CDR3 sequence is CASSSTPSGPQHF. The CDR3 DNA is TGTGCCAGCAGTTCCACCCCCTCGGGGCCCCAGCATTTT.